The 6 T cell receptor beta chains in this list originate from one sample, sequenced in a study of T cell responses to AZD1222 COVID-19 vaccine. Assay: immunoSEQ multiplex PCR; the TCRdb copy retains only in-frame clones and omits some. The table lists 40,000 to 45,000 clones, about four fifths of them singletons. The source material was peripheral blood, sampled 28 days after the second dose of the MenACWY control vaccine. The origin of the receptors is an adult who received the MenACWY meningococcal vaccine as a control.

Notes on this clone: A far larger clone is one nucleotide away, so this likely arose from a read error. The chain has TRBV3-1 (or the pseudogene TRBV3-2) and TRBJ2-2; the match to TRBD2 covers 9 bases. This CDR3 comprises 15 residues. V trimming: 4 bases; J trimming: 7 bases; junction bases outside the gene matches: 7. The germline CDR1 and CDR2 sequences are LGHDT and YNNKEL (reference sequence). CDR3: CASSPRAGGGGELFF. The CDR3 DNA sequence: TGTGCCAGCAGCCCCCGGGCGGGGGGGGGCGGGGAGCTGTTTTTT.

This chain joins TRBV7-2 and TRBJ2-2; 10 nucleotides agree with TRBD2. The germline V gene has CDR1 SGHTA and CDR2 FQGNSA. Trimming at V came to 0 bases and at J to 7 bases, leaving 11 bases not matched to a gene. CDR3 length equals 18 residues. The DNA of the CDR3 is TGTGCCAGCAGCTTAGCCCGTCAAGCGGGAGGGCCCGGCGGGGAGCTGTTTTTT. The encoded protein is CASSLARQAGGPGGELFF.

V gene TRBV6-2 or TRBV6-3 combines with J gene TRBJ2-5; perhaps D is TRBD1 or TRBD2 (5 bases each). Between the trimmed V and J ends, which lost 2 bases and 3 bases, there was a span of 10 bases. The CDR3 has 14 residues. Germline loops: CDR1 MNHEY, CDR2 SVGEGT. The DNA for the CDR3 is TGTGCCAGCAGTTACAGCGGACAAAAAGAGACCCAGTACTTC. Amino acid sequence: CASSYSGQKETQYF.

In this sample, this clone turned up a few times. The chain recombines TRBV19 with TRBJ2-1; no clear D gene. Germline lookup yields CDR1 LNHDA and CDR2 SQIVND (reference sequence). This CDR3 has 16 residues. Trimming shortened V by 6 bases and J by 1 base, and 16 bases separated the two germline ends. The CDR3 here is CASSPPLLGSYNEQFF. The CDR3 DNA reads TGTGCCAGTAGCCCCCCTCTCCTAGGGTCCTACAATGAGCAGTTCTTC. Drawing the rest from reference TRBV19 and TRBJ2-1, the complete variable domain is DGGITQSPKYLFRKEGQNVTLSCEQNLNHDAMYWYRQDPGQGLRLIYYSQIVNDFQKGDIAEGYSVSREKKESFPLTVTSAQKNPTAFYLCASSPPLLGSYNEQFFGPGTRLTVL.

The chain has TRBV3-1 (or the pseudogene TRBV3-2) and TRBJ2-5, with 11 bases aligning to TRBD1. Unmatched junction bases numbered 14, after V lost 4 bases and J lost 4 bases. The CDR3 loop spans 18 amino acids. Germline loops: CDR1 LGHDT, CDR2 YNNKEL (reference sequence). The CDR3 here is CASSPKQDRGQRVETQYF. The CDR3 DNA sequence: TGTGCCAGCAGCCCAAAGCAGGACAGGGGGCAAAGAGTAGAGACCCAGTACTTC.

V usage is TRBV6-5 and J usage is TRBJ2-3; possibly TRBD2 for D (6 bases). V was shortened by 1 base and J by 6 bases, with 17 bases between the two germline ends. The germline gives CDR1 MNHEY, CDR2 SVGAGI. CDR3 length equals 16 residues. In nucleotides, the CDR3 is TGTGCCAGCAGTTACTATGCGGCGGGACCGGTCGATACGCAGTATTTT. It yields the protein CASSYYAAGPVDTQYF.